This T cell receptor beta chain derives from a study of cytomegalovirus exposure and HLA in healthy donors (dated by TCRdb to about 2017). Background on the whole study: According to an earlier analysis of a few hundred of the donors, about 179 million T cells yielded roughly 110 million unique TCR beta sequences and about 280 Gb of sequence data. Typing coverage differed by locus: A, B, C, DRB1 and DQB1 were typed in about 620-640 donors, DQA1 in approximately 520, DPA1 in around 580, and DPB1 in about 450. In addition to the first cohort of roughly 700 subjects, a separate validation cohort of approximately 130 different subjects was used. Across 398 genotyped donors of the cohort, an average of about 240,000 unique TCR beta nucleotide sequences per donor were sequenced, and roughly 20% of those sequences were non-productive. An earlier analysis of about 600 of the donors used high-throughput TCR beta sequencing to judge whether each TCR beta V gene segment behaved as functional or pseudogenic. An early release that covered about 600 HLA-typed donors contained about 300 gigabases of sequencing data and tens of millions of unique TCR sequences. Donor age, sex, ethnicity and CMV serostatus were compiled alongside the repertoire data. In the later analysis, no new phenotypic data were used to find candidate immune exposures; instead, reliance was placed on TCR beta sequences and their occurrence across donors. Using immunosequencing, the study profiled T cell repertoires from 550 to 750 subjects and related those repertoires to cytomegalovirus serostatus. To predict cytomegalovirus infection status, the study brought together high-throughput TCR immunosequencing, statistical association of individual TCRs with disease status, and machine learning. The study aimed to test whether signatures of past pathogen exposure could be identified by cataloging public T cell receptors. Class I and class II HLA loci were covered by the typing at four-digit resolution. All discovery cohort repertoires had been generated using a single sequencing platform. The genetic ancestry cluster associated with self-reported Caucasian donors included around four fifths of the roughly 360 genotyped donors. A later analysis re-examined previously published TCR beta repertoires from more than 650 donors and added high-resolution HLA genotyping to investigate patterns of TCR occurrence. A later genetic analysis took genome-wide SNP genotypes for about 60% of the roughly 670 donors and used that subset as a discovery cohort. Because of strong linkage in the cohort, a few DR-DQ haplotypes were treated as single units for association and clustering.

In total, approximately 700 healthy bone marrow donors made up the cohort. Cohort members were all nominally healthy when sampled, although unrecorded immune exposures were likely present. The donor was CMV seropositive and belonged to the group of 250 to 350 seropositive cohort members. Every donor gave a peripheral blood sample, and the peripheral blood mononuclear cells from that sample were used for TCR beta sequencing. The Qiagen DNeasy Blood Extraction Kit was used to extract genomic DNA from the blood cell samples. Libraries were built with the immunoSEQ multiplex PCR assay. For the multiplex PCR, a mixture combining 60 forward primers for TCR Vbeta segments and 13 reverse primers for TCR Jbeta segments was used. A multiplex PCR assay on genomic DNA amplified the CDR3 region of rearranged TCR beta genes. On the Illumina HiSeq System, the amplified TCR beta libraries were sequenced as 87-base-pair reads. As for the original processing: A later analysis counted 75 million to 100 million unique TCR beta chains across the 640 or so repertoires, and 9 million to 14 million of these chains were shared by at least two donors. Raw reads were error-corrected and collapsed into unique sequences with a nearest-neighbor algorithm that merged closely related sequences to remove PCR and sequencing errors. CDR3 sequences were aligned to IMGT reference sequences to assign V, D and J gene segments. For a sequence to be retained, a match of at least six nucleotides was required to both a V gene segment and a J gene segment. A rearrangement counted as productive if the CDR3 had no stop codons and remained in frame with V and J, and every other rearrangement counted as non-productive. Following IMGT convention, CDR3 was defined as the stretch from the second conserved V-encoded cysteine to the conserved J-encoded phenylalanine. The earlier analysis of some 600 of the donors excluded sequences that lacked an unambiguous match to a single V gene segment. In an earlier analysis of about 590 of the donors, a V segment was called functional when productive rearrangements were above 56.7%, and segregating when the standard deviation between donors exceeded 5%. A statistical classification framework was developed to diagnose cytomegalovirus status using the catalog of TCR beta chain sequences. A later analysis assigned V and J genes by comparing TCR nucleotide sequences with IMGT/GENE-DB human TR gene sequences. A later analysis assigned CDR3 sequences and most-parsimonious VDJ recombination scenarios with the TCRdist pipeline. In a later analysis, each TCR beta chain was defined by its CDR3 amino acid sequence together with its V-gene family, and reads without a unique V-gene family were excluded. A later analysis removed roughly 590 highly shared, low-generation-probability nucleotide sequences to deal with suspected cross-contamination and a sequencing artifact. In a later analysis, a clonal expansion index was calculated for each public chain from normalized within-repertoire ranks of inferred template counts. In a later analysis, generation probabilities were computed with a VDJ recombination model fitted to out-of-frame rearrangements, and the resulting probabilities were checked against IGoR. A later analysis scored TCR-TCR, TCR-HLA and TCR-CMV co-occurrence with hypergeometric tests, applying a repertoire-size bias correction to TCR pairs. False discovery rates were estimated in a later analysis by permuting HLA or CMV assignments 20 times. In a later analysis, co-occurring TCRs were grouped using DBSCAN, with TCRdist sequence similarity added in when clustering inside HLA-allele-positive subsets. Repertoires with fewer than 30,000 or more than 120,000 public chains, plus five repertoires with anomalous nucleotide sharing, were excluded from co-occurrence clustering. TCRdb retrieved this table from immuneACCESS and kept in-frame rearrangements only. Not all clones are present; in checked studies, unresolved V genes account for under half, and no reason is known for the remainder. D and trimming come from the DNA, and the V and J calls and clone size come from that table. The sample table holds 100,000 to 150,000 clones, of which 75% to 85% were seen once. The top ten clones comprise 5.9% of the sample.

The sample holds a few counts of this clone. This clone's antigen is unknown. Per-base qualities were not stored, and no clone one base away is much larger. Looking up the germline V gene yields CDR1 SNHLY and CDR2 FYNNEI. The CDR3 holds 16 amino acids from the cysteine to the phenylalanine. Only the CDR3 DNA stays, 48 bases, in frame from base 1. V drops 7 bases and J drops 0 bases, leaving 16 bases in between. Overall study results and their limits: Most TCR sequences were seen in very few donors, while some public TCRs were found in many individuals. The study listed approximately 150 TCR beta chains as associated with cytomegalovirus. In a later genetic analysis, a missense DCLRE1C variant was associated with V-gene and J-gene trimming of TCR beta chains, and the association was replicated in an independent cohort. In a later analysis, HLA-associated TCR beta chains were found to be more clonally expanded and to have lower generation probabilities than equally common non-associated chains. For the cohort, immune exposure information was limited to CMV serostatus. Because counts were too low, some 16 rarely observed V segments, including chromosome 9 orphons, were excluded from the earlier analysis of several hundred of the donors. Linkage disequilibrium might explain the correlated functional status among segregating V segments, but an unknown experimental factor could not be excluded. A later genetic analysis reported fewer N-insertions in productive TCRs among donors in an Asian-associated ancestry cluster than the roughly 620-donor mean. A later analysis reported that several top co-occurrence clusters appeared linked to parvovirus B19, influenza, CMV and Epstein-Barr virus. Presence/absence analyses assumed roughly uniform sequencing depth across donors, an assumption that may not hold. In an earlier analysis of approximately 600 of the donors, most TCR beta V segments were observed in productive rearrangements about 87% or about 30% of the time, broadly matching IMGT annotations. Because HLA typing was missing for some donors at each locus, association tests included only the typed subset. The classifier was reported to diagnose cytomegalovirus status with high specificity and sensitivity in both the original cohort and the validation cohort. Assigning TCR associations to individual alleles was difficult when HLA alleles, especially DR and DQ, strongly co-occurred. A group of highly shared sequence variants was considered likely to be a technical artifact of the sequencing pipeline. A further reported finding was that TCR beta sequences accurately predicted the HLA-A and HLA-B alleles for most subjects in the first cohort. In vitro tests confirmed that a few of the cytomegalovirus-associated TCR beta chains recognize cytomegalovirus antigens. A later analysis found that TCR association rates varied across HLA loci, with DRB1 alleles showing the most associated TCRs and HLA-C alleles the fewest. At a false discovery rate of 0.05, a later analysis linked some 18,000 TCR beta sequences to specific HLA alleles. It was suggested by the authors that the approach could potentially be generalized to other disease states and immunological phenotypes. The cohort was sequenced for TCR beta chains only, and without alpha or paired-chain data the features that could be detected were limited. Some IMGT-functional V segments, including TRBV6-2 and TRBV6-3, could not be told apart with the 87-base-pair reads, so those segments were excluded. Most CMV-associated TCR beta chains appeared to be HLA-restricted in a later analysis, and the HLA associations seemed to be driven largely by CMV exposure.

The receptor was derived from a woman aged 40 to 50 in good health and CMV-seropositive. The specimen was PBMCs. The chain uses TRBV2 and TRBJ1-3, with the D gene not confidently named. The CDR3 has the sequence CASTRIWESSGNTIYF. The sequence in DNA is TGTGCCAGCACCAGAATCTGGGAGAGCTCTGGAAACACCATATATTTT.